Described below is a single T cell receptor beta chain sequence and its context. The antigen is unknown. This entry is derived from a study of cytomegalovirus exposure and HLA in healthy donors. Study-level findings and limits: Among CMV-associated TCR beta chains, most appeared HLA-restricted in a later analysis.

Vbeta (60) and Jbeta (13) primers were used in the PCR. TCRdb's copy holds only in-frame clones and misses some; the assay was immunoSEQ multiplex PCR. The sample holds 110,000 or so clones, 70% to 80% seen once. The sample comprised PBMCs. The receptor comes from a woman aged 45-60 years in good health and CMV-seropositive.

The CDR3 protein is CASSIRDKYEQYF. Here the CDR3 DNA reads TGTGCCAGCAGCATCCGGGACAAATACGAGCAGTACTTC. V and J are TRBV2 and TRBJ2-7; tentatively, D is TRBD1 (6 bases). CDR3 length: 13 residues. Looked up from germline, CDR1 is SNHLY and CDR2 is FYNNEI. V was clipped by 6 bases and J by 4 bases, with 13 bases between them.